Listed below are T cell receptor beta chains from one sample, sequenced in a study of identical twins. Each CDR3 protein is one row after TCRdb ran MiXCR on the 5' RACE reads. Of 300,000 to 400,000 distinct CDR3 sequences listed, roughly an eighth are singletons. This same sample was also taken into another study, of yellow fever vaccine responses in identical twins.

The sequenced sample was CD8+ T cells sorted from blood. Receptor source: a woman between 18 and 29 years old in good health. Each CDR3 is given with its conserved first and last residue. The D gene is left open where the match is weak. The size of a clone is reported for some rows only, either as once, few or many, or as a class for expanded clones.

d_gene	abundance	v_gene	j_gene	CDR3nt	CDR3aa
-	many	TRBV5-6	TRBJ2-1	TGTGCCAGCAGTTTGACTAGTGATGAGCAGTTCTTC	CASSLTSDEQFF
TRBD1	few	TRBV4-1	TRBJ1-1	TGCGCCAGCAGCCAGAGCGGGACAGGGGTTTCTGAAGCTTTCTTT	CASSQSGTGVSEAFF
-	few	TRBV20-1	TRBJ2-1	TGCAGTGCACCAGGGCTCCCTGGGTTGAATGAGCAGTTCTTC	CSAPGLPGLNEQFF
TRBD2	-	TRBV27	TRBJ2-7	TGTGCCAGCAGTACGACCGGGACTAGCTACCAGCAGTACTTC	CASSTTGTSYQQYF
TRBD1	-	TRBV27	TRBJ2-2	TGTGCCAGCAGTGCCCGGACAGGATTGAACACCGGGGAGCTGTTTTTT	CASSARTGLNTGELFF
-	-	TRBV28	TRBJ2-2	TGTGCCAGCAGTTTAATAGAGACAGGGAACACCGGGGAGCTGTTTTTT	CASSLIETGNTGELFF
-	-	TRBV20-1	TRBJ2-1	TGCAGTGCTAGAGATCTAGGATTAACACGCAATGAGCAGTTCTTC	CSARDLGLTRNEQFF
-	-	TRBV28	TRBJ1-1	TGTGCCAGCAGCCTTGGGATCGGGGTTGAAGCTTTCTTT	CASSLGIGVEAFF
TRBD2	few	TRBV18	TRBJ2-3	TGTGCCAGCTCACCACCGTACCTAGCGGGAGTAACAGATACGCAGTATTTT	CASSPPYLAGVTDTQYF
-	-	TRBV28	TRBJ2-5	TGTGCCAGCAGTTTTATACGCCTCCAGGAGACCCAGTACTTC	CASSFIRLQETQYF
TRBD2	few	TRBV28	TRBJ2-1	TGTGCCAGCAGTTTACCTCGACTAGCGGGAGGGTACTATGAGCAGTTCTTC	CASSLPRLAGGYYEQFF
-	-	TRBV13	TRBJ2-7	TGTGCCAGCAGCTTTTCACCGGTGGCCCCCTCGAGCTCCTACGAGCAGTACTTC	CASSFSPVAPSSSYEQYF
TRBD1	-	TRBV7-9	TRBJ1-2	TGTGCCAGCAGCTTACCGACAGGGACTAATGGCTACACCTTC	CASSLPTGTNGYTF
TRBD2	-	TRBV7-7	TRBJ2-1	TGTGCCAGCAGCCGGACTAGCGGGTCGAGCTCCTACAATGAGCAGTTCTTC	CASSRTSGSSSYNEQFF
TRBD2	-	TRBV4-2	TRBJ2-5	TGTGCCAGCAGCCAAGAGGTGTTAGCGGGAGGTCAGACCCAGTACTTC	CASSQEVLAGGQTQYF
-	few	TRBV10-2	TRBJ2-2	TGCGCCAACCGCCCGGGGGACACCGGGGAGCTGTTTTTT	CANRPGDTGELFF
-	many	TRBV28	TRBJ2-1	TGTGCCAGCAGTTCGGACGGGAGCTCCTACAATGAGCAGTTCTTC	CASSSDGSSYNEQFF
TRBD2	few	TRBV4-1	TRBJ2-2	TGCGCCAGCAGCCCTAGCGGGCCTAACACCGGGGAGCTGTTTTTT	CASSPSGPNTGELFF
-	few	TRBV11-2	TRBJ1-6	TGTGCCAGCAGCTTTTCCCCTGGTAATTCACCCCTCCACTTT	CASSFSPGNSPLHF
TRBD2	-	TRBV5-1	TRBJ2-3	TGCGCCAGCTGCGCGGCGCTAGCGGGGGCAGATACGCAGTATTTT	CASCAALAGADTQYF
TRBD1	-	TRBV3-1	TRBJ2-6	TGTGCCAGCAGCCATCTACCGGGACAGGGGGCGCCTGGGGCCAACGTCCTGACTTTC	CASSHLPGQGAPGANVLTF
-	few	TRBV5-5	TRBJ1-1	TGTGCCAGCAAAAGTAGAACGAACACTGAAGCTTTCTTT	CASKSRTNTEAFF
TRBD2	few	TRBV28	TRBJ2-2	TGTGCCAGCAGTATTGCAGCGGGAGGCAGGGAGCTGTTTTTT	CASSIAAGGRELFF
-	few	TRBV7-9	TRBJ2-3	TGTGCCAGCAGCACAGTAGCGGTTAACACAGATACGCAGTATTTT	CASSTVAVNTDTQYF
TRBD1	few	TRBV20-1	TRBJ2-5	TGCAGTGCGACGACAGGGGATTGGAAAGAGACCCAGTACTTC	CSATTGDWKETQYF
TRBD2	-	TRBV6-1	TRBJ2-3	TGTGCCAGCAGGGTAGCGGGGGGGCCGACAGATACGCAGTATTTT	CASRVAGGPTDTQYF
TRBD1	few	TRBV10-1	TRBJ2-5	TGCGCCAGCAGCAGACAGGGGGCGCGGGAGACCCAGTACTTC	CASSRQGARETQYF
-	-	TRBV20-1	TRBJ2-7	TGCAGTGCTAGGGAGGCTGACCTGGAGCAGTACTTC	CSAREADLEQYF
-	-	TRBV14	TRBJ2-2	TGTGCCAGCAGCCCCTCCGCGCCGTCCCTCACCGGGGAGCTGTTTTTT	CASSPSAPSLTGELFF
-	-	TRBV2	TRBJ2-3	TGTGCCAGCAGGGAGGACCTGACAGATACGCAGTATTTT	CASREDLTDTQYF
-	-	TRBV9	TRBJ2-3	TGTGCCAGCACGGCGGATACGCAGTATTTT	CASTADTQYF
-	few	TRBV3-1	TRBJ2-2	TGTGCCAGCAGCCAGCTCATCGAGGCTCGGGCCGGGGAGCTGTTTTTT	CASSQLIEARAGELFF
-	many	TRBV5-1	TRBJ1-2	TGCGCCAGCAGCTTGCGGCCCCTGAAGTCTAACTATGGCTACACCTTC	CASSLRPLKSNYGYTF
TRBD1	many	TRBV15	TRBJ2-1	TGTGCCACCAGCAGGGTTAGACAGGGTAAATTCGATGAGCAGTTCTTC	CATSRVRQGKFDEQFF
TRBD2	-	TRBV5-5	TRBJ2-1	TGTGCCAGCAGCTTGGCCGGACTAGCGGGCAATGAGCAGTTCTTC	CASSLAGLAGNEQFF